Below are 32 T cell receptor beta chains sequenced from a single sample in a study of blood T cell repertoires in COVID-19. The data were produced by immunoSEQ multiplex PCR, yet TCRdb's version contains in-frame clones alone and is incomplete. The sample contains tens of thousands of clones, about four fifths of which appear only once. Sequenced: peripheral blood. These TCRs come from a man between 65 and 85 years old with COVID-19, enrolled during active disease.

V gene TRBV14 combines with J gene TRBJ2-1; 7 nucleotides match TRBD1. The germline V gene encodes CDR1 SGHDN and CDR2 FVKESK. The CDR3 covers 13 residues. Trimming removed 8 bases from V and 8 bases from J; junction bases left unmatched: 9. The CDR3 DNA follows: TGTGCCAGCTCAGGGGGATCATTATATGAGCAGTTCTTC. It codes for CASSGGSLYEQFF. The whole variable domain, remainder taken from reference TRBV14 and TRBJ2-1, is EAGVTQFPSHSVIEKGQTVTLRCDPISGHDNLYWYRRVMGKEIKFLLHFVKESKQDESGMPNNRFLAERTGGTYSTLKVQPAELEDSGVYFCASSGGSLYEQFFGPGTRLTVL.

The chain employs TRBV4-3 and TRBJ2-5; 9 bases agree with TRBD1. The CDR3 contains 14 residues. V shed 1 base and J 7 bases; nucleotides not matched to a gene: 4. Germline CDR1 and CDR2: LGHNA and YSLEER. The CDR3: CASSQAQGAGTQYF. The CDR3 DNA is TGCGCCAGCAGCCAAGCACAGGGGGCAGGGACCCAGTACTTC.

This chain connects TRBV6-2 or TRBV6-3 to TRBJ1-2; D remains unclear. The CDR3 covers 13 residues. CDR1 and CDR2 from the germline V gene are MNHEY and SVGEGT. Trimming removed 2 bases from V and 5 bases from J, with 9 bases in between. The CDR3 sequence: CASSYADLYGYTF. The CDR3 DNA is TGTGCCAGCAGTTACGCGGACTTATATGGCTACACCTTC.

J is TRBJ2-1 and V is TRBV5-5; D possibly corresponds to TRBD1 (5 bases). Germline values: CDR1 SGHKS, CDR2 YYEKEE (reference sequence). The CDR3 sequence is 14 residues long. The V end was cut by 1 base, the J end by 8 bases, with 13 bases between. CDR3 region: CASSLYDSRYEQFF. The CDR3 DNA reads TGTGCCAGCAGCTTGTATGACAGTAGGTATGAGCAGTTCTTC.

The gene calls are TRBV30 and TRBJ1-1; a possible D gene is TRBD1 (5 bases). The ends were cut back, 8 bases at V and 7 bases at J, with 14 bases in the middle. This CDR3 spans 11 amino acids. CDR1 is GTSNPN, CDR2 SVGIG, per germline (reference sequence). The CDR3 coding sequence is TGTGCCCGAAGCCAGGGTGGTGAAGCTTTCTTT. It is translated as CARSQGGEAFF.

The rearrangement uses TRBV5-1 and TRBJ2-1; 10 bases map to TRBD2. CDR1 and CDR2 from the germline V gene are SGHRS and YFSETQ. This CDR3 contains 12 residues. With V trimmed by 7 bases and J by 10 bases, 5 bases remained unmatched. CDR3 DNA sequence: TGCGCCAGCCGCGAGGGACTAGCGGAGCAGTTCTTC. Residues: CASREGLAEQFF.

The chain uses TRBV6-5 and TRBJ1-5, with TRBD1 as a possible D gene (5 bases). V dropped 9 bases and J dropped 4 bases, with 16 bases sitting between them. The germline CDR1 and CDR2 sequences are MNHEY and SVGAGI. The CDR3 length is 14 residues. The CDR3 protein is CASEPGLINQPQHF. The DNA for the CDR3 is TGTGCCAGTGAACCGGGACTGATAAATCAGCCCCAGCATTTT.

The chain recombines TRBV5-4 with TRBJ2-7, with D perhaps matching TRBD1 (5 bases). Germline V gene sequence: CDR1 SGHNT, CDR2 YYREEE (reference sequence). This CDR3 has 13 residues. With 5 bases removed from V and 5 bases from J, the gap between germline ends came to 14 bases. CDR3 protein: CASRDTVWDEQYF. In DNA, the CDR3 is TGTGCCAGCAGGGACACCGTATGGGACGAGCAGTACTTC. The variable domain in full, with the rest retrieved from reference TRBV5-4 and TRBJ2-7, is ETGVTQSPTHLIKTRGQQVTLRCSSQSGHNTVSWYQQALGQGPQFIFQYYREEENGRGNFPPRFSGLQFPNYSSELNVNALELDDSALYLCASRDTVWDEQYFGPGTRLTVT.

This rearrangement joins TRBV18 to TRBJ1-2, with 9 bases that match TRBD1. V shed 4 bases and J 0 bases; nucleotides not matched to a gene: 9. The length of the CDR3 is 17 residues. CDR1 KGHSH and CDR2 LQKENI come from the germline V gene. The CDR3 region is CASSQSEQGATNYGYTF. The DNA for the CDR3 is TGTGCCAGCTCACAATCGGAACAGGGGGCCACTAACTATGGCTACACCTTC.

J is TRBJ1-3 and V is TRBV7-8; a weak D match, TRBD1 (6 bases). Per the germline V gene, CDR1 is SGHVS and CDR2 is FQNEAQ. Trimming took off 5 bases at V and 0 bases at J, with 14 bases between the two ends. The CDR3 has 16 residues. CDR3 loop: CASSTFGQSSGNTIYF. The CDR3 DNA reads as TGTGCCAGCAGCACGTTCGGACAGAGCTCTGGAAACACCATATATTTT.

This chain links TRBV28 with TRBJ1-4; D might be TRBD1 (6 bases). Trimming removed 6 bases from V and 8 bases from J, with 10 bases in between. The CDR3 extends over 12 amino acids. Per the germline V gene, CDR1 is MDHEN and CDR2 is SYDVKM. The CDR3 sequence is CASRQGGEKLFF. In nucleotides, the CDR3 is TGTGCCAGCAGACAGGGTGGAGAAAAACTGTTTTTT. Based on the CDR3 plus reference TRBV28 and TRBJ1-4, the full variable domain is DVKVTQSSRYLVKRTGEKVFLECVQDMDHENMFWYRQDPGLGLRLIYFSYDVKMKEKGDIPEGYSVSREKKERFSLILESASTNQTSMYLCASRQGGEKLFFGSGTQLSVL.

The chain couples TRBV12-3 or TRBV12-4 to TRBJ2-5, with 7 bases fitting TRBD2. The ends lost 6 bases at V and 5 bases at J; junction bases unmatched: 3. The CDR3 spans 12 residues. The DNA for the CDR3 is TGTGCCAGCAGACTAGCGAGGGAGACCCAGTACTTC. This encodes CASRLARETQYF.

The chain joins TRBV12-5 to TRBJ2-7; D call uncertain. The V end was cut by 4 bases, the J end by 4 bases, with 5 bases between. This CDR3 contains 11 residues. Looked up from germline, CDR1 is LGHNT and CDR2 is FRNRAP. The CDR3 coding sequence is TGTGCTAGTGGTTCAGGATACGAGCAGTACTTC. Protein product: CASGSGYEQYF. Complete variable domain (other parts from reference TRBV12-5 and TRBJ2-7): DARVTQTPRHKVTEMGQEVTMRCQPILGHNTVFWYRQTMMQGLELLAYFRNRAPLDDSGMPKDRFSAEMPDATLATLKIQPSEPRDSAVYFCASGSGYEQYFGPGTRLTVT.

The rearrangement links TRBV19 to TRBJ1-2; D call uncertain. Germline V lookup: CDR1 LNHDA, CDR2 SQIVND (reference sequence). V was shortened by 5 bases and J by 7 bases, with 17 bases between the two germline ends. The CDR3 loop spans 14 amino acids. The chain's CDR3 is CASSLPPGVGGYTF. CDR3 in DNA: TGTGCCAGTAGTCTCCCTCCCGGGGTTGGTGGCTACACCTTC.

This chain connects TRBV11-2 to TRBJ2-2; 7 positions agree with TRBD2. Germline loops: CDR1 SGHAT, CDR2 FQNNGV. The CDR3 spans 19 residues. V lost 2 bases to trimming and J lost 0 bases; unmatched junction nucleotides: 12. DNA of the CDR3: TGTGCCAGCAGCTTACTCCAAATGGGGGGGAGCGCGAACACCGGGGAGCTGTTTTTT. This encodes CASSLLQMGGSANTGELFF.

This clone has at least ten counts. This chain joins TRBV4-1 and TRBJ2-7, with 7 bases identical to TRBD2. Germline V gene sequence: CDR1 MGHRA, CDR2 YSYEKL. V lost 4 bases and J lost 1; bases outside the gene matches: 10. CDR3 length: 16 residues. The CDR3 is CASSRHLEGGSYEQYF. The CDR3, as DNA: TGCGCCAGCAGCCGCCACCTAGAGGGAGGGTCCTACGAGCAGTACTTC.

V usage is TRBV19 and J usage is TRBJ2-2; 12 bases line up with TRBD2. Germline loops: CDR1 LNHDA, CDR2 SQIVND (reference sequence). Germline trimming cut 3 bases from V and 6 bases from J; bases unmatched to any gene: 14. The CDR3 is 19 residues long. The DNA for the CDR3 is TGTGCCAGTAGTATGCCCCCGGTTGGTCTAGCGGGGGGGCCCGGGGAGCTGTTTTTT. This codes for CASSMPPVGLAGGPGELFF.

The genes are TRBV29-1 and TRBJ1-1; D ambiguous. V lost 4 bases and J lost 5, with 14 bases in between. The CDR3 loop spans 13 amino acids. CDR1 and CDR2 from the germline V gene are SQVTM and ANQGSEA. The CDR3 DNA follows: TGCAGCGTTGTTCTCTACGTCCGGACTGAAGCTTTCTTT. It yields the protein CSVVLYVRTEAFF.

This chain joins TRBV11-2 and TRBJ2-1, with TRBD2 matching over 16 bases. The CDR3 consists of 16 residues. V trimming: 1 base; J trimming: 9 bases; junction bases outside the gene matches: 3. From germline, CDR1 is SGHAT and CDR2 FQNNGV. The CDR3 nucleotides are TGTGCCAGCAGCTTAGCCGGGACTAGCGGGAGGGTTGAGCAGTTCTTC. It translates to CASSLAGTSGRVEQFF.

J is TRBJ2-3 and V is TRBV2; D perhaps matches TRBD1 (6 bases). The CDR3 is 13 residues long. The V and J ends lost 11 bases and 8 bases respectively, with 20 bases between them. CDR1 and CDR2 (germline): SNHLY, FYNNEI. The CDR3 protein is CAVQGTQMGTQYF. The CDR3, as DNA: TGTGCCGTACAGGGAACCCAGATGGGTACGCAGTATTTT. Supplemented by reference TRBV2 and TRBJ2-3, the full variable domain reads EPEVTQTPSHQVTQMGQEVILRCVPISNHLYFYWYRQILGQKVEFLVSFYNNEISEKSEIFDDQFSVERPDGSNFTLKIRSTKLEDSAMYFCAVQGTQMGTQYFGPGTRLTVL.

Notes on this clone: This specimen includes other DNA sequences encoding the same CDR3. The rearrangement joins TRBV19 to TRBJ1-1; D ambiguous. The length of the CDR3 is 13 residues. Germline CDR1 reads LNHDA; CDR2 reads SQIVND (reference sequence). V was trimmed by 2 bases and J by 1 base, leaving 5 bases between them. The CDR3 spells CASSISRNTEAFF. CDR3 DNA: TGTGCCAGTAGTATATCCAGGAACACTGAAGCTTTCTTT.

This clone was counted only a few times. This chain connects TRBV19 to TRBJ1-2; 7 nucleotides match TRBD1. The CDR3 is 14 residues long. Germline CDR1 reads LNHDA; CDR2 reads SQIVND (reference sequence). The V and J ends lost 5 bases and 6 bases, in that order; junction bases with no gene match: 9. In DNA form, the CDR3 reads TGTGCCAGTAGTCCTACGACAGGGTTGGATGGCTACACCTTC. Its protein is CASSPTTGLDGYTF.

The chain is built from TRBV10-3 and TRBJ1-2, with no clear D. The V gene's germline CDR1 is ENHRY and CDR2 SYGVKD. The CDR3 loop spans 12 amino acids. The germline V and J ends were trimmed by 7 bases and 7 bases, with 13 bases remaining between them. CDR3 coding DNA: TGTGCCATCAACAACGACTCCTTTGGCTACACCTTC. It encodes CAINNDSFGYTF.

The chain links TRBV9 to TRBJ1-5; 7 bases agree with TRBD1. The CDR3 is 14 residues long. Germline CDR1 SGDLS, CDR2 YYNGEE. V lost 3 bases, J lost 4 bases, and 4 bases stayed unmatched. The CDR3 loop reads CASSDRDSNQPQHF. In DNA, the CDR3 is TGTGCCAGCAGCGACCGGGACAGTAATCAGCCCCAGCATTTT.

The J gene is TRBJ2-7, the V gene TRBV11-2, with D maybe TRBD2 (5 bases). This CDR3 comprises 15 residues. The V gene lost 5 bases and the J gene lost 4 bases, with 18 bases spanning the gap. Germline CDR1 reads SGHAT; CDR2 reads FQNNGV. The CDR3 spells CASSQARGEGYEQYF. The CDR3 DNA reads TGTGCCAGCAGCCAAGCTCGGGGAGAAGGATACGAGCAGTACTTC.

This clone was seen a handful of times. V is TRBV19 and J is TRBJ2-1; 9 nucleotides align to TRBD1. Germline V gene sequence: CDR1 LNHDA, CDR2 SQIVND (reference sequence). This CDR3 region has 15 residues. V lost 6 bases, J lost 6 bases, and 9 bases stayed unmatched. The DNA of the CDR3 is TGTGCCAGTAGCCGTCCCGGGACAGGGTCCAATGAGCAGTTCTTC. Its translation is CASSRPGTGSNEQFF.

This chain uses TRBV15 with TRBJ2-3, with TRBD2 as a possible D gene (6 bases). Trimming shortened V by 0 bases and J by 6 bases, and 10 bases separated the two germline ends. The CDR3 is 14 amino acids. Germline values: CDR1 LNHNV, CDR2 YYDKDF (reference sequence). The CDR3 region has the DNA TGTGCCACCAGCAGAGATTTGGGGGGTGATACGCAGTATTTT. Encoded protein: CATSRDLGGDTQYF.

This clone was seen just once. V gene TRBV6-5 combines with J gene TRBJ2-1; 9 nucleotides agree with TRBD2. Germline V CDR1 and CDR2: MNHEY, SVGAGI. V was pared by 4 bases and J by 9 bases, with 10 bases of the junction left unmatched. There are 15 residues in the CDR3. CDR3 protein: CASSFNRAGGGEQFF. The DNA of the CDR3 is TGTGCCAGCAGTTTTAACCGAGCGGGAGGCGGTGAGCAGTTCTTC.

The V gene is TRBV19, the J gene TRBJ2-7; 7 bases line up with TRBD2. The CDR3 sequence is 15 residues long. With 7 bases clipped from V and 2 bases from J, the junction kept 11 bases outside the gene matches. Germline V lookup: CDR1 LNHDA, CDR2 SQIVND (reference sequence). CDR3 in DNA: TGTGCCAGTAAAATGGGAAGCGGGATGGCCTACGAGCAGTACTTC. Protein product: CASKMGSGMAYEQYF.

The chain uses TRBV9 and TRBJ1-2; D is perhaps TRBD1 (6 bases). Trimming removed 8 bases at V and 4 bases at J, with 18 bases between. Germline V gene sequence: CDR1 SGDLS, CDR2 YYNGEE. This CDR3 comprises 14 residues. In DNA form, the CDR3 reads TGTGCCAGTAGACCGGGACACGGGGTCTATGGCTACACCTTC. It specifies CASRPGHGVYGYTF.

The genes are TRBV18 and TRBJ1-1; the D is unclear. From germline, CDR1 is KGHSH and CDR2 LQKENI. V gave up 2 bases and J gave up 3 bases, with 13 bases separating them. This CDR3 region has 15 residues. The DNA of the CDR3 is TGTGCCAGCTCACCAAGTATGTCGCGGTACACTGAAGCTTTCTTT. This gives the protein CASSPSMSRYTEAFF.

The chain has TRBV14 and TRBJ2-2; D remains ambiguous. The germline V and J ends were trimmed by 5 bases and 7 bases, with 8 bases remaining between them. CDR3 length equals 12 residues. Germline assignment: CDR1 SGHDN and CDR2 FVKESK. CDR3 nucleotide sequence: TGTGCCAGCAGCTTTTATAGCGGGGAGCTGTTTTTT. Translating it yields CASSFYSGELFF.